Below, 28 T cell receptor beta chains from the same sample are listed, as sequenced in a study of shared clonotypes between healthy human individuals. Some clones are missing from TCRdb's copy, which holds only in-frame ones; the method was immunoSEQ multiplex PCR. The sample lists roughly 400,000 clones, approximately 97% occurring once. Sample: memory CD8+ T cells sorted from blood. The sample's subset: CD45RO+ cells pooled with CCR7-negative TemRA cells. These receptors all come from a man aged 25 to 40 in good health.

A note on this clone: The sample holds other DNA sequences that translate to the same CDR3. V gene TRBV7-2 combines with J gene TRBJ2-3, with 7 bases that match TRBD2. Germline CDR1 reads SGHTA; CDR2 reads FQGNSA. The CDR3 is made up of 15 amino acids. Trimming at V came to 1 base and at J to 1 base, leaving 2 bases not matched to a gene. CDR3 amino acids: CASSLVAGGTDTQYF. The CDR3 DNA reads TGTGCCAGCAGCTTAGTTGCGGGGGGCACAGATACGCAGTATTTT. Full variable domain (missing parts from reference TRBV7-2 and TRBJ2-3): GAGVSQSPSNKVTEKGKDVELRCDPISGHTALYWYRQSLGQGLEFLIYFQGNSAPDKSGLPSDRFSAERTGGSVSTLTIQRTQQEDSAVYLCASSLVAGGTDTQYFGPGTRLTVL.

This rearrangement joins TRBV7-2 to TRBJ2-7; 7 bases map to TRBD2. Per germline, CDR1 SGHTA and CDR2 FQGNSA. There are 17 residues in the CDR3. Unmatched junction bases numbered 8, after V lost 0 bases and J lost 0 bases. The CDR3 here is CASSLAVSGSYSYEQYF. As DNA, the CDR3 is TGTGCCAGCAGCTTAGCGGTTAGCGGGTCTTACTCCTACGAGCAGTACTTC.

The chain is built from TRBV6-5 and TRBJ1-2, with D perhaps TRBD1 (5 bases). Germline V gene sequence: CDR1 MNHEY, CDR2 SVGAGI. V lost 5 bases to trimming and J lost 2 bases, with 15 bases between them. The CDR3 runs 15 residues. In DNA, the CDR3 is TGTGCCAGCAGTATTATCCAGGGAGGGAACTATGGCTACACCTTC. Residues: CASSIIQGGNYGYTF.

Written as DNA, the CDR3 is TGTGCCACCAGCAGAGATTTTATCCTACGTGGGTCCCAACGCACAGATACGCAGTATTTT. Translated: CATSRDFILRGSQRTDTQYF. The rearrangement links TRBV15 to TRBJ2-3, with D unresolved. The germline V gene has CDR1 LNHNV and CDR2 YYDKDF (reference sequence). V shed 0 bases and J shed 1 base, with 23 bases lying between them. CDR3 length: 20 residues.

V usage is TRBV7-8 and J usage is TRBJ1-1, with no clear D. Germline CDR1 is SGHVS and CDR2 is FQNEAQ. This CDR3 is 15 amino acids long. The ends were cut back, 2 bases at V and 1 base at J, with 11 bases in the middle. The CDR3 sequence is CASSLPPGGNTEAFF. CDR3 in DNA: TGTGCCAGCAGCTTACCGCCCGGAGGGAACACTGAAGCTTTCTTT.

In its sample, this clone was seen a few times. The J gene is TRBJ2-5, the V gene TRBV2; D unresolved. Germline V CDR1 and CDR2: SNHLY, FYNNEI. Trimming stripped 2 bases from V and 2 bases from J, with 9 bases between. The length of the CDR3 is 14 residues. CDR3 sequence reads: CASSEMGRQETQYF. The CDR3 nucleotides read TGTGCCAGCAGTGAAATGGGCAGACAAGAGACCCAGTACTTC.

CDR3 amino acids: CASSVDYGNEKLFF. The CDR3 bases are TGTGCCAGCAGCGTAGATTACGGTAATGAAAAACTGTTTTTT. The J gene is TRBJ1-4, the V gene TRBV9; D uncertain. With 0 bases removed from V and 4 bases from J, the gap between germline ends came to 7 bases. The CDR3 is made up of 14 amino acids. CDR1 SGDLS and CDR2 YYNGEE come from the germline V gene.

The V gene is TRBV28, the J gene TRBJ2-1; 7 bases match TRBD2. V trimming: 6 bases; J trimming: 9 bases; junction bases outside the gene matches: 14. Germline assignment: CDR1 MDHEN and CDR2 SYDVKM. This CDR3 comprises 15 residues. The CDR3 DNA reads as TGTGCCAGCAGGGCCGGGACTACCTCGGGTGGTGAGCAGTTCTTC. This codes for CASRAGTTSGGEQFF.

V usage is TRBV2 and J usage is TRBJ2-7; no firm D call. This CDR3 spans 14 amino acids. Deletions cut 3 bases from V and 0 bases from J, with 9 bases between. Germline values: CDR1 SNHLY, CDR2 FYNNEI. The CDR3 DNA sequence: TGTGCCAGCAGTGAGAGACTGGACTCCTACGAGCAGTACTTC. This encodes CASSERLDSYEQYF.

The rearrangement joins TRBV6-5 to TRBJ2-1; D remains ambiguous. Germline V gene lookup returns CDR1 MNHEY and CDR2 SVGAGI. V dropped 0 bases and J dropped 8 bases, with 11 bases sitting between them. The CDR3 runs 14 residues. CDR3 in DNA: TGTGCCAGCAGTTACTCGAACAGCTTCGATGAGCAGTTCTTC. This translates into CASSYSNSFDEQFF.

The chain links TRBV28 to TRBJ2-2; D is unresolved. Germline assignment: CDR1 MDHEN and CDR2 SYDVKM. Between the trimmed V and J ends, which lost 2 bases and 3 bases, there was a span of 4 bases. The CDR3 runs 13 residues. CDR3 nucleotides: TGTGCCAGCAGTTTAAGGGACACCGGGGAGCTGTTTTTT. Translating gives CASSLRDTGELFF.

CDR3 sequence: CAISVSGGLAVTDTQYF. The CDR3 nucleotides read TGTGCCATCAGTGTATCGGGTGGACTAGCGGTAACAGATACGCAGTATTTT. This sequence joins TRBV10-3 and TRBJ2-3, with TRBD2 identical over 10 bases. The V segment lost 4 bases and the J segment 3 bases; nucleotides outside the gene matches: 10. Germline CDR1 reads ENHRY; CDR2 reads SYGVKD. This CDR3 comprises 17 residues.

J is TRBJ2-2 and V is TRBV10-3; 10 bases are shared with TRBD2. This CDR3 is built from 12 residues. Germline assignment: CDR1 ENHRY and CDR2 SYGVKD. V gave up 9 bases and J gave up 6 bases; unmatched junction bases: 1. The CDR3 region is CAIAGGPGELFF. The CDR3 DNA sequence: TGTGCCATAGCGGGAGGGCCCGGGGAGCTGTTTTTT.

This clone was recorded only once. This chain uses TRBV7-9 with TRBJ2-1; D possibly corresponds to TRBD2 (5 bases). In germline, CDR1 is SEHNR, CDR2 FQNEAQ (reference sequence). The CDR3 consists of 19 residues. Trimming stripped 2 bases from V and 5 bases from J, with 25 bases between. CDR3 bases: TGTGCCAGCAGCTTAATGGTCGGGGTTACTAGACGGATCCACAATGAGCAGTTCTTC. It translates to CASSLMVGVTRRIHNEQFF.

The V call is TRBV5-1, the J call TRBJ2-3; 13 positions agree with TRBD2. CDR3 length: 15 amino acids. The J segment lost 5 bases and the V segment lost 0 bases, leaving 0 bases of the junction unmatched. Germline V lookup: CDR1 SGHRS, CDR2 YFSETQ. CDR3 residues: CASSLGLAGGDTQYF. CDR3 coding DNA: TGCGCCAGCAGCTTGGGACTAGCGGGAGGAGATACGCAGTATTTT.

This chain uses TRBV19 with TRBJ2-2; 9 nucleotides match TRBD2. Germline V CDR1 and CDR2: LNHDA, SQIVND (reference sequence). V lost 11 bases, J lost 3 bases, and 7 bases stayed unmatched. CDR3 length: 14 residues. CDR3 sequence reads: CAARLAGYTGELFF. The CDR3 bases are TGTGCCGCCCGGCTAGCGGGATACACCGGGGAGCTGTTTTTT. Based on the CDR3 plus reference TRBV19 and TRBJ2-2, the full variable domain is DGGITQSPKYLFRKEGQNVTLSCEQNLNHDAMYWYRQDPGQGLRLIYYSQIVNDFQKGDIAEGYSVSREKKESFPLTVTSAQKNPTAFYLCAARLAGYTGELFFGEGSRLTVL.

The J gene is TRBJ2-7, the V gene TRBV5-8; 9 nucleotides agree with TRBD1. The CDR3 sequence is 12 residues long. The ends lost 6 bases at V and 7 bases at J; junction bases unmatched: 5. Germline loops: CDR1 SGHTS, CDR2 YDEGEE. The chain's CDR3 is CASTETGGEQYF. The CDR3 DNA follows: TGTGCCAGCACCGAGACAGGGGGAGAGCAGTACTTC.

The chain carries TRBV7-9 and TRBJ2-7; 9 bases are shared with TRBD1. The germline gives CDR1 SEHNR, CDR2 FQNEAQ (reference sequence). J was trimmed by 2 bases and V by 1 base; bases with no gene match: 9. The CDR3 is 17 amino acids. The CDR3 loop reads CASSLGDRAFFPYEQYF. The DNA of the CDR3 is TGTGCCAGCAGCTTAGGGGACAGGGCCTTCTTTCCCTACGAGCAGTACTTC.

V gene TRBV21-1 combines with J gene TRBJ2-6; the table's D call, TRBD2, has no DNA check behind it. TRBV21-1 is classified as a pseudogene. The CDR3 sequence is 21 residues long. CDR3 loop: CASSPRHYIRGGDSGANVLTF. CDR3 DNA sequence: TGTGCCAGCAGCCCTCGCCACTATATTCGAGGCGGAGACTCTGGGGCCAACGTCCTGACTTTC.

The chain recombines TRBV6-5 with TRBJ2-7; 10 nucleotides agree with TRBD1. J gave up 1 base and V 6 bases, and 6 bases lay outside the gene matches. The CDR3 sequence is 15 residues long. Germline CDR1 is MNHEY and CDR2 is SVGAGI. CDR3 sequence reads: CASSHGTGASYEQYF. Here the CDR3 DNA reads TGTGCCAGCAGCCACGGGACAGGGGCGTCCTACGAGCAGTACTTC.

This clone appeared a single time. V usage is TRBV5-1 and J usage is TRBJ1-1; no reliable D call. Germline CDR1 SGHRS, CDR2 YFSETQ. This CDR3 has 13 amino acids. With 6 bases removed from V and 2 bases from J, the gap between germline ends came to 11 bases. Written as DNA, the CDR3 is TGCGCCAGCACGGTTCGGGGAAACACTGAAGCTTTCTTT. This encodes CASTVRGNTEAFF. The variable domain in full, with the rest retrieved from reference TRBV5-1 and TRBJ1-1, is KAGVTQTPRYLIKTRGQQVTLSCSPISGHRSVSWYQQTPGQGLQFLFEYFSETQRNKGNFPGRFSGRQFSNSRSEMNVSTLELGDSALYLCASTVRGNTEAFFGQGTRLTVV.

This sequence joins TRBV5-6 and TRBJ1-1; 7 nucleotides agree with TRBD1. Per the germline V gene, CDR1 is SGHDT and CDR2 is YYEEEE. CDR3 length: 15 amino acids. Trimming removed 2 bases from V and 0 bases from J; junction bases left unmatched: 4. The chain's CDR3 is CASSFEGGMNTEAFF. As DNA, the CDR3 is TGTGCCAGCAGCTTTGAAGGGGGCATGAACACTGAAGCTTTCTTT. Supplemented by reference TRBV5-6 and TRBJ1-1, the full variable domain reads DAGVTQSPTHLIKTRGQQVTLRCSPKSGHDTVSWYQQALGQGPQFIFQYYEEEERQRGNFPDRFSGHQFPNYSSELNVNALLLGDSALYLCASSFEGGMNTEAFFGQGTRLTVV.

The chain links TRBV5-5 to TRBJ2-7; D call uncertain. Between the trimmed V and J ends, which lost 0 bases and 2 bases, there was a span of 15 bases. Germline CDR1 reads SGHKS; CDR2 reads YYEKEE (reference sequence). The CDR3 spans 16 residues. The CDR3, as DNA: TGTGCCAGCAGCTTGGCTCCCGCTCGAAGGACCTACGAGCAGTACTTC. Translated, it gives CASSLAPARRTYEQYF. The full variable domain, in which reference TRBV5-5 and TRBJ2-7 provide the parts outside the CDR3, is DAGVTQSPTHLIKTRGQQVTLRCSPISGHKSVSWYQQVLGQGPQFIFQYYEKEERGRGNFPDRFSARQFPNYSSELNVNALLLGDSALYLCASSLAPARRTYEQYFGPGTRLTVT.

The chain uses TRBV5-4 and TRBJ2-1; D not certain. This CDR3 is built from 14 residues. Trimming shortened V by 0 bases and J by 2 bases, and 6 bases separated the two germline ends. Looked up from germline, CDR1 is SGHNT and CDR2 is YYREEE (reference sequence). The chain's CDR3 is CASSLAGTYNEQFF. CDR3 sequence (DNA): TGTGCCAGCAGCTTGGCCGGAACCTACAATGAGCAGTTCTTC.

This rearrangement joins TRBV28 to TRBJ2-7; the D gene is possibly TRBD2 (5 bases). V shed 4 bases and J shed 2 bases, with 12 bases lying between them. Germline CDR1 reads MDHEN; CDR2 reads SYDVKM. The CDR3 is 14 residues long. CDR3 sequence reads: CASSWRAGAYEQYF. The CDR3 DNA reads as TGTGCCAGCAGTTGGAGAGCCGGGGCCTACGAGCAGTACTTC.

The rearrangement uses TRBV2 and TRBJ1-6; 9 bases are shared with TRBD1. Germline values: CDR1 SNHLY, CDR2 FYNNEI. Trimming removed 6 bases from V and 4 bases from J; junction bases left unmatched: 4. The CDR3 covers 15 residues. The CDR3 sequence is CASRPGTGYNSPLHF. The CDR3 bases are TGTGCCAGCAGGCCCGGGACAGGGTATAATTCACCCCTCCACTTT.

The rearrangement uses TRBV10-3 and TRBJ1-1, with 7 bases fitting TRBD1. This CDR3 has 13 amino acids. Trimming took 4 bases from V and 1 from J; bases not matched to a gene: 0. Per germline, CDR1 ENHRY and CDR2 SYGVKD. CDR3 loop: CAISGQGNTEAFF. DNA for the CDR3: TGTGCCATCAGTGGACAGGGGAACACTGAAGCTTTCTTT.

The rearrangement joins TRBV19 to TRBJ2-7, with D perhaps matching TRBD2 (6 bases). Looked up from germline, CDR1 is LNHDA and CDR2 is SQIVND (reference sequence). The CDR3 has 13 amino acids. V lost 2 bases, J lost 3 bases, and 8 bases lay in between. The CDR3: CASSIKTSYEQYF. DNA for the CDR3: TGTGCCAGTAGTATAAAGACTAGCTACGAGCAGTACTTC.